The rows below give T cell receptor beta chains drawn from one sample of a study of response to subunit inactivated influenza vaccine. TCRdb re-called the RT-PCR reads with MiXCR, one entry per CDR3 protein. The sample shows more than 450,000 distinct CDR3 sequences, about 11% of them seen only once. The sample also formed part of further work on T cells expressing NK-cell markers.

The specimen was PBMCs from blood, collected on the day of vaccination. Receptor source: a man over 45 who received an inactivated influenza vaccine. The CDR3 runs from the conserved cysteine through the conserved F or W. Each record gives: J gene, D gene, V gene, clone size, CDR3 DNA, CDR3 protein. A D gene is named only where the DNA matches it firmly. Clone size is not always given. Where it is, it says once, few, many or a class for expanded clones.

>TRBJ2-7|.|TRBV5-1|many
TGCGCCAGCAGCTTGAATGGCAGGGTGGGGACCTACGAGCAGTACTTC
CASSLNGRVGTYEQYF
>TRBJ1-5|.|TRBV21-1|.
TGTGCCAGCAGCACCTATCTGGGACAGTCGTCTAGGCAGCCCCAGCATTTT
CASSTYLGQSSRQPQHF
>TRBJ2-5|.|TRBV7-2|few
TGTGCCAGCAGCTTCAGACAGTTAGAGGAGACCCAGTACTTC
CASSFRQLEETQYF
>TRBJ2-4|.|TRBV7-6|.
TGTGCCAGCAGCTTAGCGGGGGGCGGACACAAAAACATTCAGTACTTC
CASSLAGGGHKNIQYF
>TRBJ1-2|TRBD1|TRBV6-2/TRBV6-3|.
TGTGCCAGCAGTTACTACAGGGGAGTGGAGGGCTACACCTTC
CASSYYRGVEGYTF
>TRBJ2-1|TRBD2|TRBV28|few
TGTGCCAGCGGACTAGCGGGAGATTCCCAGCAGTTCTTC
CASGLAGDSQQFF
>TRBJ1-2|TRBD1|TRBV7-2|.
TGTGCCAGCAGCTCCGGGACAGGAGCTTCTAACGACTATGGCTACACCTTC
CASSSGTGASNDYGYTF
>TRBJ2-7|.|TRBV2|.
TGTGCCACGCGGAGGCAGGCGAGGAACGAGCAGTACTTC
CATRRQARNEQYF
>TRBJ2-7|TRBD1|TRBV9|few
TGTGCCAGCAGCGTATATGGACAGGGCGAGCAGTACTTC
CASSVYGQGEQYF
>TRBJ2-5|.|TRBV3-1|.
TGTGCCAGCAGCCAAGAACCAGGTGCAGTGAGGACCCAGTACTTC
CASSQEPGAVRTQYF
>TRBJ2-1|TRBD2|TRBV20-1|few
TGCAGTGCTTTCGATAGCGGGAGGATGTACAATGAGCAGTTCTTC
CSAFDSGRMYNEQFF
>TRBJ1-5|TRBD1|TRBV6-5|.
TGTGCCAGCAGTTACCCCGGACAGGGTGGGAATCAGCCCCAGCATTTT
CASSYPGQGGNQPQHF
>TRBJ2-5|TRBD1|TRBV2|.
TGTGCCAGCAGCCGGACAGGGGGCGTCGGGGAGACCCAGTACTTC
CASSRTGGVGETQYF
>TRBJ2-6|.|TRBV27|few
TGTGCCAGCAGTTTCTGGGAGGCTGGGGCCAACGTCCTGACTTTC
CASSFWEAGANVLTF
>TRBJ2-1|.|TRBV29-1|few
TGCAGCGTTGGGGGGGGGACAAAAAACAATGAGCAGTTCTTC
CSVGGGTKNNEQFF
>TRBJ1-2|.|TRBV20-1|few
TGCAGTGCTAGCATGGGGAGTCGTACTGCGGGCTACACCTTC
CSASMGSRTAGYTF
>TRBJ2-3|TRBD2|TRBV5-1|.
TGCGCCAGCAGCTTGATGTCGGCGGGGGGGCGCACAGATACGCAGTATTTT
CASSLMSAGGRTDTQYF
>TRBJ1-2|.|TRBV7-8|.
TGTGCCAGCAGCTTCACGGGGAATGGCTACACCTTC
CASSFTGNGYTF
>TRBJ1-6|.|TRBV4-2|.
TGTGCCAGCAGCCAAGGGACAGCTATTACTTATAATTCACCCCTCCACTTT
CASSQGTAITYNSPLHF
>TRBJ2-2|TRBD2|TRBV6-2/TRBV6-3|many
TGTGCCAGCAGTAACGGACTAGCGGGAATCACCGGGGAGCTGTTTTTT
CASSNGLAGITGELFF
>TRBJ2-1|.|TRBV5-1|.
TGCGCCAGCAGCTTGGTTTCAGGTCCGGGCAGGTCGGAGCAGTTCTTC
CASSLVSGPGRSEQFF
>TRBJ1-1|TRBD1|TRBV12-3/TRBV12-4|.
TGTGCCAGCAGACCCAGGGGGCCCCCAGAGGTCACTGAAGCTTTCTTT
CASRPRGPPEVTEAFF
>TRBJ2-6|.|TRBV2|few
TGTGCCAGCAGACAGGATCGCTCTGGGGCCAACGTCCTGACTTTC
CASRQDRSGANVLTF
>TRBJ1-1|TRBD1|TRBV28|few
TGTGCCAGCACTTCCATTCGACAGGGCGGGACTGAAGCTTTCTTT
CASTSIRQGGTEAFF
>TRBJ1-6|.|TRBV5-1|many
TGCGCCAGCAGCTTGGGACAGGATTCACCCCTCCACTTT
CASSLGQDSPLHF
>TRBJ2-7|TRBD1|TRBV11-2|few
TGTGCCAGCAGCCTGGGACAGGGGAGGCAGTACTTC
CASSLGQGRQYF
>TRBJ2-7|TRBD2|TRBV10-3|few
TGTGCCATCAGGGAAGCTAGCGGGAGAATCTACGAGCAGTACTTC
CAIREASGRIYEQYF
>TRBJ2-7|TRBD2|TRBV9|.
TGTGCCAGCAGCGCTGGACTAGCGGGGGCTACCTACGAGCAGTACTTC
CASSAGLAGATYEQYF
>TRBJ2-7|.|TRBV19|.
TGTGCCAGTAGTATGAGGGTGGGGTACGAGCAGTACTTC
CASSMRVGYEQYF
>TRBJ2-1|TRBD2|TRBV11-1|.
TGTGCCAGCAGCTTTCCTAGCGGGGGGGCCTCCGCCTACAATGAGCAGTTCTTC
CASSFPSGGASAYNEQFF
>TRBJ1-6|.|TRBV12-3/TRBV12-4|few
TGTGCCAGCAGTTTAGCTGGGGGCAACGGCTCACCCCTCCACTTT
CASSLAGGNGSPLHF
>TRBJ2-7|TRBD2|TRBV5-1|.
TGCGCCAGCAGCCTACAATGGGGACTAGCGAACGAGCAGTACTTC
CASSLQWGLANEQYF
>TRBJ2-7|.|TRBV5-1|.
TGCGCCAGCAGCCTTTACAATTCTGCGAGCTCCTACGAGCAGTACTTC
CASSLYNSASSYEQYF
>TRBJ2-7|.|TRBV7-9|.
TGTGCCAGCAGTCTACAGGGTTGGACTATCTACGAGCAGTACTTC
CASSLQGWTIYEQYF
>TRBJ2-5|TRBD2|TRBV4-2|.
TGTGCCAGCAGCCAAAGACTAGCGGGAGGTTTCGGAGTCGTGGAGACCCAGTACTTC
CASSQRLAGGFGVVETQYF
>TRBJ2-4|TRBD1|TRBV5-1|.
TGCGCCAGTACCATTAACAGGGGGGACATTCAGTACTTC
CASTINRGDIQYF
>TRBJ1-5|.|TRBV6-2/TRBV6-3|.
TGTGCCAGCAGTTACTCGATGATAGGAGGGTATAGCAATCAGCCCCAGCATTTT
CASSYSMIGGYSNQPQHF
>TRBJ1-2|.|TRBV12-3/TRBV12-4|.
TGTGCCAGCAGTCCACAACCCACAGGTGGCTACACCTTC
CASSPQPTGGYTF
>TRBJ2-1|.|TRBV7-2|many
TGTGCCAGCAGCTTAGAGGAAGTGGGAGTAAAGTTCTTC
CASSLEEVGVKFF
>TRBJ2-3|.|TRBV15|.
TGTGCCACCAGGGACACCACTTCTAGCACAGATACGCAGTATTTT
CATRDTTSSTDTQYF
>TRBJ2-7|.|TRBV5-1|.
TGCGCCAGCAGCTCGCACAGGGAAACCTACGAGCAGTACTTC
CASSSHRETYEQYF
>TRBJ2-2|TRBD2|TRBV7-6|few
TGTGCCAGCAGCTTAGGGAGCGGGATCACCGGGGAGCTGTTTTTT
CASSLGSGITGELFF
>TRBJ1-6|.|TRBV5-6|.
TGTGCCAGCAGCTTGGACAGGGAAGGTTCCTATAATTCACCCCTCCACTTT
CASSLDREGSYNSPLHF
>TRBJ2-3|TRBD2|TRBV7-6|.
TGTGCCAGCAGCTTAGATCCTAGCGGGGACACAGATACGCAGTATTTT
CASSLDPSGDTDTQYF
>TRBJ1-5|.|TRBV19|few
TGTGCCAGTAGTATCGGACAGCGCAATCAGCCCCAGCATTTT
CASSIGQRNQPQHF